Given below is one T cell receptor beta chain in context. What it binds is unknown. The library was made from cDNA and included unique molecular identifiers. cDNA molecules numbering roughly 0.5 million came from roughly 1 to 10 million T cells. One entry per CDR3 protein results from TCRdb running MiXCR on the PCR reads. The table has hundreds of thousands of distinct CDR3 sequences, about 57% seen once; the top ten hold approximately 4.4%. The sample is drawn from a study of post-analysis software for immune sequencing data. Study summary: As for disease course, relapsing-remitting, secondary progressive and progressive-relapsing multiple sclerosis were all included. General study points: Included in a set of about five TRBV segments more frequent in patients than controls were TRBV5-6, TRBV5-1 and TRBV20-1. Compared against controls, patients with multiple sclerosis displayed significantly lower normalized Chao1 diversity.

Germline CDR1 reads LNHNV; CDR2 reads YYDKDF (reference sequence). Trimming left V 2 bases short and J 3 bases short, with 16 bases between. The CDR3 sequence is 16 residues long. The V gene is TRBV15, the J gene TRBJ1-2; D uncertain. Material: blood. The source of this sequence is a girl under 18 with multiple sclerosis. The CDR3 loop reads CATSRLRTATYYGYTF. CDR3 bases: TGTGCCACCAGCAGACTGCGTACAGCTACTTACTATGGCTACACCTTC.